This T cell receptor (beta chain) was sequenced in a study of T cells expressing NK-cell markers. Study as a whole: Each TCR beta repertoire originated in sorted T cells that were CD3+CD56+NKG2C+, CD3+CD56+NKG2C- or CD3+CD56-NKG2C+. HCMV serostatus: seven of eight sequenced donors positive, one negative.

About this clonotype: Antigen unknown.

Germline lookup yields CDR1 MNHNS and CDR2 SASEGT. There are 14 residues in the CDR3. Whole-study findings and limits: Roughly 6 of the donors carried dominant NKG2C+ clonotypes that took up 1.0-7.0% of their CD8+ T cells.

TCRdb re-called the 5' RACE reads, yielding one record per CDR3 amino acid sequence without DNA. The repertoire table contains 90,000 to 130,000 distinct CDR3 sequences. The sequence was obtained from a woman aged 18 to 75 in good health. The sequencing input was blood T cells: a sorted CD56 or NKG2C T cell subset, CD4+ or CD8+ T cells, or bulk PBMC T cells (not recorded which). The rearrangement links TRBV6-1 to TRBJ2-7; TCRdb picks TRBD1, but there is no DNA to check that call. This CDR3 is CASSGRTASYEQYF.